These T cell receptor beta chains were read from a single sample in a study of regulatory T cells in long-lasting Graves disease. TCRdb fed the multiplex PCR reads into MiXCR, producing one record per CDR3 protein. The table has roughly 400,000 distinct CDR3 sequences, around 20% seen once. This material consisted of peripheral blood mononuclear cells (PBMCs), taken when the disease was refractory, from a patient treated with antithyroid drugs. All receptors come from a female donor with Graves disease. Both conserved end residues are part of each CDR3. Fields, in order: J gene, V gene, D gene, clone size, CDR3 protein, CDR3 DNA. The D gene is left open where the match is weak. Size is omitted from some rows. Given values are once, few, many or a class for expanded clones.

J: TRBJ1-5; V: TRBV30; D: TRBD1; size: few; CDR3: CAWSGGSNQPQHF; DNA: TGTGCCTGGTCAGGGGGCAGCAATCAGCCCCAGCATTTT
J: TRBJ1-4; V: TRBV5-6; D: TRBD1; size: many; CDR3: CASGRGQEKLFF; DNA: TGTGCCAGCGGCAGGGGGCAGGAAAAACTGTTTTTT
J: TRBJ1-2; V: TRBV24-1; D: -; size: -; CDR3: CATSDQRVGYTF; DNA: TGTGCCACCAGTGATCAGAGGGTTGGCTACACCTTC
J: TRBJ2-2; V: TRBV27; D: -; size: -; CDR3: CASSAGPEGGELFF; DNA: TGTGCCAGCAGTGCGGGACCCGAGGGCGGGGAGCTGTTTTTT
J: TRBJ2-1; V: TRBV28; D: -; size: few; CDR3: CASSLGENNEQFF; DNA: TGTGCCAGCAGTTTGGGGGAAAACAATGAGCAGTTCTTC
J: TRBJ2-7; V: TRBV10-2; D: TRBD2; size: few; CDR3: CASSDPGPASGSYEQYF; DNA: TGCGCCAGCAGTGATCCCGGCCCAGCTAGCGGGAGCTACGAGCAGTACTTC
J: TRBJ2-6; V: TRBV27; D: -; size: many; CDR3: CASREGISSGANVLTF; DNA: TGTGCCAGCAGGGAGGGGATTTCCTCTGGGGCCAACGTCCTGACTTTC
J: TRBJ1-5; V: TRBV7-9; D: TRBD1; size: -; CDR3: CASSLMGQGNQPQHF; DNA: TGTGCCAGCAGCTTGATGGGACAGGGCAATCAGCCCCAGCATTTT
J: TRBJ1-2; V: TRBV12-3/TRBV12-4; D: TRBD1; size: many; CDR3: CASSQNLGTGDYGYTF; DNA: TGTGCCAGCAGCCAAAACTTAGGGACAGGGGATTATGGCTACACCTTC
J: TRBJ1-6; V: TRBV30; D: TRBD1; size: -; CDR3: CAWSVVRGNSPLHF; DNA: TGTGCCTGGAGTGTAGTCAGGGGGAATTCACCCCTCCACTTT
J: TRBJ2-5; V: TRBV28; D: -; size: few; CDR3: CASRIDLRGQETQYF; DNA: TGTGCCAGCAGAATCGACTTGCGGGGTCAAGAGACCCAGTACTTC
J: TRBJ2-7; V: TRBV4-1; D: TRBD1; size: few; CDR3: CASSQGLTGGYEQYF; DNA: TGCGCCAGCAGCCAAGGACTAACAGGGGGCTACGAGCAGTACTTC
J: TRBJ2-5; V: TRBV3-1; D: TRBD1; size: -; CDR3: CASSQEGTVETQYF; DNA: TGTGCCAGCAGCCAAGAAGGGACAGTGGAGACCCAGTACTTC
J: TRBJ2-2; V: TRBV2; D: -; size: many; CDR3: CASSRYGELFF; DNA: TGTGCCAGCAGTAGGTACGGGGAGCTGTTTTTT
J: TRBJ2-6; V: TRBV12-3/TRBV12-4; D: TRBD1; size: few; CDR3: CASSATGAGANVLTF; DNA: TGTGCCAGCAGTGCGACAGGGGCGGGGGCCAACGTCCTGACTTTC
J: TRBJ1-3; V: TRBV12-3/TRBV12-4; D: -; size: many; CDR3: CASSLLGAHSGNTIYF; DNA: TGTGCCAGCAGTTTATTGGGGGCCCACTCTGGAAACACCATATATTTT
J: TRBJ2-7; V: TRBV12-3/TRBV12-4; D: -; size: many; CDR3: CASSLYGAIYEQYF; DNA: TGTGCCAGCAGTTTATACGGGGCGATCTACGAGCAGTACTTC
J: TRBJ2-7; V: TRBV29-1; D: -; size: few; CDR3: CSVEEGGKVGYEQYF; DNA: TGCAGCGTTGAAGAAGGGGGTAAGGTGGGCTACGAGCAGTACTTC
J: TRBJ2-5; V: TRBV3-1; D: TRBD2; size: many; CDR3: CASSPGLASQETQYF; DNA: TGTGCCAGCAGCCCAGGACTAGCGAGTCAAGAGACCCAGTACTTC
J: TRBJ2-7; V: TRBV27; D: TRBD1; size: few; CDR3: CASRKITQGQAYEQYF; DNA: TGTGCCAGCAGGAAAATTACGCAGGGACAGGCCTACGAGCAGTACTTC
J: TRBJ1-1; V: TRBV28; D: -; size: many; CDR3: CASSLRQIEAFF; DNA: TGTGCCAGCAGTTTAAGACAGATTGAAGCTTTCTTT
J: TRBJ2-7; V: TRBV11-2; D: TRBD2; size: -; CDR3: CASSLDFRRLAAAYEQYF; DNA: TGTGCCAGCAGCTTAGATTTCCGCAGACTAGCGGCCGCCTACGAGCAGTACTTC
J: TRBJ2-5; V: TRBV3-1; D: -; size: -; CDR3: CASSHRKETQYF; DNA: TGTGCCAGCAGCCACCGGAAAGAGACCCAGTACTTC
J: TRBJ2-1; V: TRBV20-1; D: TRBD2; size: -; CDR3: CSAAGLAGRNEQFF; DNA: TGCAGTGCTGCCGGACTAGCGGGAAGGAATGAGCAGTTCTTC
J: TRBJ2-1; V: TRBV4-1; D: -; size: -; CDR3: CASSQDRSYNEQFF; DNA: TGCGCCAGCAGCCAAGATCGGTCCTACAATGAGCAGTTCTTC